The source of this TCR beta chain is a study of blood T cell repertoires in COVID-19. Overall study: Both acute and convalescent COVID-19 samples were obtained from the United States, Italy and Spain. Sources were T cells, B-cell-depleted T cells, or PBMCs; the material itself was cDNA or gDNA.

Original handling: Amplification of reference gene primers provided the estimated nucleated cell counts. The table came from immunoSEQ multiplex PCR; TCRdb's copy has only in-frame clones and leaves some out. Clonal size and the V and J genes are those of that table, whereas D and trimming came from the DNA. The sample has about 230,000 clones; approximately 88% are singletons. The CDR3 runs 14 residues. The ends were cut back, 1 base at V and 8 bases at J, with 14 bases in the middle. Germline lookup yields CDR1 SGHAT and CDR2 FQDESV (reference sequence). J is TRBJ1-2 and V is TRBV11-1, with a possible D match to TRBD1 (5 bases). This TCR derives from a man aged 35 to 55 with acute or convalescent COVID-19. The sequenced sample was peripheral blood. CDR3 bases: TGTGCCAGCAGCTTAGTTGGGGCATCGTTCGGCTACACCTTC. This sequence encodes CASSLVGASFGYTF.